This TCR beta chain originates from a study of blood T cell repertoires in COVID-19. For the study at large: COVID-19 samples collected from the United States, Italy and Spain covered acute and convalescent phases. In each case, the material was cDNA or gDNA derived from T cells, B-cell-depleted T cells, or PBMCs.

As processed by the authors: Estimated nucleated cell counts came from reference gene primer amplification. The method was immunoSEQ multiplex PCR; TCRdb's version includes in-frame clones alone and lacks a portion of them. V, J and clone size are taken as reported in that table, and D and trimming were inferred from the DNA itself. There are about 45,000 clones in the sample; around 80% occur only once, and over 12% lies in the top ten. The V gene lost 3 bases and the J gene lost 2 bases, with 4 bases spanning the gap. The CDR3 totals 12 residues. In germline, CDR1 is LGHNT, CDR2 FRNRAP. This TCR derives from a human donor in a cohort sampled during active COVID-19. The specimen was peripheral blood. The rearrangement joins TRBV12-5 to TRBJ1-2; no reliable D call. The DNA for the CDR3 is TGTGCTAGTGGTTTACAGAACTATGGCTACACCTTC. Its translation: CASGLQNYGYTF.